These 25 T cell receptor beta chains originate from one sample sequenced in a study of CD8+ T cells in alopecia areata. Extracted from the samples, RNA was reverse transcribed into cDNA to serve as the sequencing template. This table comes from immunoSEQ multiplex PCR, and its TCRdb copy is limited to in-frame clones, with some not included. Of about 150,000 clones listed, around half were seen once; the top ten hold approximately 15%. Regarding treatment: oral pan-JAK inhibitor, 5-10 mg twice daily. The sample was CD8+ T cells sorted from blood, taken at week 4, from a patient treated with tofacitinib. Receptors were obtained from a human donor with alopecia areata.

V gene TRBV4-3 combines with J gene TRBJ2-7, with D tentatively TRBD1 or TRBD2 (6 bases each). V lost 2 bases and J 0 bases, leaving 17 bases between the germline ends. CDR1 LGHNA and CDR2 YSLEER come from the germline V gene. The CDR3 loop spans 17 amino acids. As DNA, the CDR3 is TGCGCCAGCAGCCAAAACCGGAGGGGGTTAGGCTCCTACGAGCAGTACTTC. Translation: CASSQNRRGLGSYEQYF.

The gene calls are TRBV4-1 and TRBJ1-6; D unclear. This CDR3 spans 17 amino acids. Germline CDR1 reads MGHRA; CDR2 reads YSYEKL. The V end lost 4 bases, the J end lost 10 bases, and 23 bases lay between the germline ends. The CDR3 DNA sequence: TGCGCCAGCAGCCTCATGTCCGGGGTGGGGATGGGATCACCCCTCCACTTT. It yields the protein CASSLMSGVGMGSPLHF.

The chain uses TRBV9 and TRBJ1-6; D not certain. The germline V gene encodes CDR1 SGDLS and CDR2 YYNGEE. Deletions cut 1 base from V and 5 bases from J, with 10 bases between. The CDR3 has 15 amino acids. The CDR3 loop reads CASSVTMADNSPLHF. In nucleotides, the CDR3 is TGTGCCAGCAGCGTAACAATGGCTGATAATTCACCCCTCCACTTT.

J is TRBJ2-7 and V is TRBV9; TRBD2 matches 11 bases. Germline lookup yields CDR1 SGDLS and CDR2 YYNGEE. The CDR3 contains 14 residues. V shed 3 bases, J shed 8 bases, and the junction held 7 bases outside the gene matches. Here the CDR3 reads CASSGSGGAVKQYF. In nucleotides, the CDR3 is TGTGCCAGCAGCGGTAGCGGGGGGGCCGTCAAGCAGTACTTC.

Ten or more counts support this clone. The chain uses TRBV19 and TRBJ1-5; D unresolved. V was cut by 5 bases and J by 3 bases, with 11 bases left in between. CDR3 length: 14 amino acids. Germline loops: CDR1 LNHDA, CDR2 SQIVND (reference sequence). In nucleotides, the CDR3 is TGTGCCAGTAGTGCCCGAGAATTCAATCAGCCCCAGCATTTT. Protein: CASSAREFNQPQHF.

The rearrangement joins TRBV7-2 to TRBJ1-1; the match to TRBD1 covers 8 bases. Germline V lookup: CDR1 SGHTA, CDR2 FQGNSA. With 5 bases clipped from V and 7 bases from J, the junction kept 6 bases outside the gene matches. CDR3 size: 13 residues. The CDR3: CASSRQGAFEAFF. The CDR3 DNA sequence: TGTGCCAGCAGCCGGCAGGGGGCTTTTGAAGCTTTCTTT. Filled out from reference TRBV7-2 and TRBJ1-1, the complete variable domain reads GAGVSQSPSNKVTEKGKDVELRCDPISGHTALYWYRQSLGQGLEFLIYFQGNSAPDKSGLPSDRFSAERTGGSVSTLTIQRTQQEDSAVYLCASSRQGAFEAFFGQGTRLTVV.

The gene calls are TRBV27 and TRBJ2-2; TRBD2 matches at 8 bases. Germline V CDR1 and CDR2: MNHEY, SMNVEV (reference sequence). J was trimmed by 0 bases and V by 6 bases; bases with no gene match: 6. This CDR3 contains 16 residues. CDR3 amino acids: CASSGGGLANTGELFF. The DNA for the CDR3 is TGTGCCAGCAGCGGCGGGGGGCTAGCGAACACCGGGGAGCTGTTTTTT.

V is TRBV29-1 and J is TRBJ1-1; tentative D call: TRBD1 (6 bases). The CDR3 loop spans 14 amino acids. V was shortened by 8 bases and J by 1 base, with 17 bases between the two germline ends. CDR1 is SQVTM, CDR2 ANQGSEA, per germline. The CDR3 DNA follows: TGCAGCTCCAGGGGAGGGGCCGGGAACACTGAAGCTTTCTTT. Its protein is CSSRGGAGNTEAFF.

The CDR3 region has the DNA TGTGCCAGCAGCCAAGATCCCCTAGTGGGAAGTACAGATACGCAGTATTTT. It is translated as CASSQDPLVGSTDTQYF. The chain recombines TRBV4-2 with TRBJ2-3; D gene uncertain. The ends were cut back, 0 bases at V and 3 bases at J, with 16 bases in the middle. The CDR3 covers 17 residues. Germline V CDR1 and CDR2: LGHNA, YNFKEQ.

The count of this clone is one. J is TRBJ2-5 and V is TRBV5-6; TRBD1 is a possible D gene (7 bases). V was clipped by 3 bases and J by 5 bases, with 17 bases between them. Germline lookup yields CDR1 SGHDT and CDR2 YYEEEE. This CDR3 contains 15 residues. The CDR3 is CASSSPPTGRETQYF. CDR3 sequence (DNA): TGTGCCAGCAGCTCGCCCCCGACAGGGAGGGAGACCCAGTACTTC. The entire variable domain, with the rest obtained from reference TRBV5-6 and TRBJ2-5, is as follows: DAGVTQSPTHLIKTRGQQVTLRCSPKSGHDTVSWYQQALGQGPQFIFQYYEEEERQRGNFPDRFSGHQFPNYSSELNVNALLLGDSALYLCASSSPPTGRETQYFGPGTRLLVL.

This chain uses TRBV21-1 with TRBJ2-2; TRBD1, as called in the table, went unchecked against the DNA. TRBV21-1 is a pseudogene. CDR3 size: 15 residues. The CDR3 DNA reads TGTGCCAGCACCCCAGGGGCCGCGAACACCGGGGAGCTGTTTTTT. Its translation is CASTPGAANTGELFF.

This chain connects TRBV4-1 to TRBJ2-3; TRBD2 aligns across 10 bases. Germline CDR1 and CDR2: MGHRA and YSYEKL. V was clipped by 4 bases and J by 5 bases; unmatched bases: 12. The CDR3 has 17 residues. The CDR3 sequence is CASSPQGSGGAKDTQYF. The CDR3 DNA reads as TGCGCCAGCAGCCCCCAGGGGAGCGGGGGGGCCAAAGATACGCAGTATTTT.

This clone was observed a handful of times. The rearrangement links TRBV2 to TRBJ2-7, with 8 bases fitting TRBD2. Germline V gives CDR1 SNHLY, CDR2 FYNNEI. V shed 8 bases, J shed 4 bases, and the junction held 13 bases outside the gene matches. This CDR3 has 15 amino acids. CDR3 nucleotides: TGTGCCAGCTCCGAAGGAGCGGGGGTTAAGTACGAGCAGTACTTC. Translating it yields CASSEGAGVKYEQYF.

This chain joins TRBV2 and TRBJ2-7; D not resolved. Trimming took off 7 bases at V and 4 bases at J, with 5 bases between the two ends. The CDR3 has 10 amino acids. CDR1 and CDR2 (germline): SNHLY, FYNNEI. The CDR3 region has the DNA TGTGCCAGCACGTTGTACGAGCAGTACTTC. Amino acids: CASTLYEQYF. Together with reference TRBV2 and TRBJ2-7, the CDR3 gives the full variable domain: EPEVTQTPSHQVTQMGQEVILRCVPISNHLYFYWYRQILGQKVEFLVSFYNNEISEKSEIFDDQFSVERPDGSNFTLKIRSTKLEDSAMYFCASTLYEQYFGPGTRLTVT.

CDR3 coding DNA: TGTGCCAGCAGTTACGGCGCTTTTGACGAGCAGTACTTC. It codes for CASSYGAFDEQYF. The rearrangement links TRBV6-5 to TRBJ2-7; D gene uncertain. Trimming cost V 2 bases and J 5 bases, with 10 bases left between them. The CDR3 is 13 residues long. Per the germline V gene, CDR1 is MNHEY and CDR2 is SVGAGI.

The V call is TRBV27, the J call TRBJ2-5; D is tentatively TRBD1 or TRBD2 (5 bases each). The CDR3 runs to 13 residues. Trimming stripped 3 bases from V and 6 bases from J, with 11 bases between. Germline assignment: CDR1 MNHEY and CDR2 SMNVEV (reference sequence). CDR3 residues: CASSFGGQQTQYF. DNA for the CDR3: TGTGCCAGCAGTTTTGGGGGTCAGCAGACCCAGTACTTC.

This clone was observed a single time. V gene TRBV5-1 combines with J gene TRBJ1-1; TRBD1 might be the D (5 bases). CDR3 length: 15 residues. V lost 0 bases, J lost 1 base, and 10 bases lay in between. Per the germline V gene, CDR1 is SGHRS and CDR2 is YFSETQ. The CDR3 coding sequence is TGCGCCAGCAGCTTGGCTAGACAGACGAACACTGAAGCTTTCTTT. The encoded protein is CASSLARQTNTEAFF.

This sequence joins TRBV7-9 and TRBJ2-3; TRBD2 might be the D (6 bases). The germline V gene encodes CDR1 SEHNR and CDR2 FQNEAQ (reference sequence). CDR3 length: 16 residues. V lost 0 bases to trimming and J lost 0 bases, with 10 bases between them. Here the CDR3 DNA reads TGTGCCAGCAGCTTAGCGGTGGGGACTAGCACAGATACGCAGTATTTT. Protein product: CASSLAVGTSTDTQYF.

As concerns this clone: The same CDR3 can be traced to other DNA sequences in this sample. The chain couples TRBV5-1 to TRBJ2-5; 7 positions agree with TRBD1. The V segment lost 0 bases and the J segment 4 bases; nucleotides outside the gene matches: 3. Germline CDR1 reads SGHRS; CDR2 reads YFSETQ. The CDR3 contains 14 residues. The CDR3 nucleotides read TGCGCCAGCAGCTTGGGACAGGGTATAGAGACCCAGTACTTC. Translated, it gives CASSLGQGIETQYF. Using reference TRBV5-1 and TRBJ2-5 for the parts outside the CDR3, the full variable domain is KAGVTQTPRYLIKTRGQQVTLSCSPISGHRSVSWYQQTPGQGLQFLFEYFSETQRNKGNFPGRFSGRQFSNSRSEMNVSTLELGDSALYLCASSLGQGIETQYFGPGTRLLVL.

This clone has a handful of counts. The chain combines TRBV19 with TRBJ1-1; D is perhaps TRBD1 (6 bases). Looked up from germline, CDR1 is LNHDA and CDR2 is SQIVND (reference sequence). The V and J ends lost 8 bases and 0 bases respectively, with 13 bases between them. The CDR3 consists of 14 residues. Written as DNA, the CDR3 is TGTGCCAGTGGACCGACAGGACTGAACACTGAAGCTTTCTTT. Protein product: CASGPTGLNTEAFF. Together with reference TRBV19 and TRBJ1-1, the CDR3 gives the full variable domain: DGGITQSPKYLFRKEGQNVTLSCEQNLNHDAMYWYRQDPGQGLRLIYYSQIVNDFQKGDIAEGYSVSREKKESFPLTVTSAQKNPTAFYLCASGPTGLNTEAFFGQGTRLTVV.

The chain recombines TRBV9 with TRBJ2-5; 10 bases are a match to TRBD2. CDR3 size: 16 residues. Germline V gene sequence: CDR1 SGDLS, CDR2 YYNGEE. V gave up 4 bases and J gave up 5 bases; unmatched junction bases: 11. The CDR3 here is CASSPWESGGAETQYF. DNA of the CDR3: TGTGCCAGCAGCCCCTGGGAAAGCGGGGGGGCGGAGACCCAGTACTTC.

The genes are TRBV27 and TRBJ2-2; tentative D call: TRBD2 (7 bases). CDR1 is MNHEY, CDR2 SMNVEV, per germline (reference sequence). V lost 2 bases and J 1 base, leaving 14 bases between the germline ends. The CDR3 has 17 amino acids. CDR3 in DNA: TGTGCCAGCAGTTTAGGGGCGGGGGCCGGGAACACCGGGGAGCTGTTTTTT. Its protein product is CASSLGAGAGNTGELFF.

The chain uses TRBV5-4 and TRBJ2-3, with TRBD2 matching 13 bases. The V segment lost 4 bases and the J segment 4 bases; nucleotides outside the gene matches: 3. Germline CDR1 and CDR2: SGHNT and YYREEE (reference sequence). This CDR3 comprises 15 residues. CDR3 sequence reads: CASSRTSGGADTQYF. In DNA, the CDR3 is TGTGCCAGCAGCCGGACTAGCGGGGGCGCAGATACGCAGTATTTT. Supplemented by reference TRBV5-4 and TRBJ2-3, the full variable domain reads ETGVTQSPTHLIKTRGQQVTLRCSSQSGHNTVSWYQQALGQGPQFIFQYYREEENGRGNFPPRFSGLQFPNYSSELNVNALELDDSALYLCASSRTSGGADTQYFGPGTRLTVL.

This clone has only one observation. J is TRBJ2-5 and V is TRBV4-3; D tentatively reads TRBD1 or TRBD2 (7 bases each). CDR3 length: 15 residues. V lost 0 bases and J 5 bases, leaving 13 bases between the germline ends. In germline, CDR1 is LGHNA, CDR2 YSLEER. The CDR3: CASSQDTGEGETQYF. In nucleotides, the CDR3 is TGCGCCAGCAGCCAAGACACAGGGGAGGGGGAGACCCAGTACTTC.

The chain couples TRBV27 to TRBJ2-2, with 8 positions matching TRBD1. The CDR3 sequence is 17 residues long. The V and J ends lost 0 bases and 7 bases, in that order; junction bases with no gene match: 10. Germline-derived CDR1 and CDR2 are MNHEY and SMNVEV (reference sequence). The DNA for the CDR3 is TGTGCCAGCAGTTTATCGCAGGGGGCCGGGCTTGGCGGGGAGCTGTTTTTT. It is translated as CASSLSQGAGLGGELFF.